This is a list of T cell receptor beta chains from one sample in a study of CD8+ T cells in alopecia areata. Using immunoSEQ multiplex PCR, the repertoire was profiled, and TCRdb retains in-frame clones only, with some absent. The sample lists about 70,000 clones, around 30% occurring once. Sequenced here: CD8+ T cells sorted from blood, sampled at week 4, from a patient treated with tofacitinib. These receptors were collected from a human donor with alopecia areata. Each CDR3 is given with its conserved first and last residue. D genes are given only for firm matches. A row's size may be missing; if present it is once, few, many or a size class.

NA,NA,TRBV13,TRBJ2-5,TGTGCCAGCAGCTTATCGTTGGGCGCCCAAGAGACCCAGTACTTC,CASSLSLGAQETQYF
NA,NA,TRBV29-1,TRBJ1-2,TGCAGCGTTGTACCAAGCGGCAGCTATGGCTACACCTTC,CSVVPSGSYGYTF
TRBD2,few,TRBV7-9,TRBJ2-7,TGTGCCAGCAGCCCGAGCGGGAGGGCCTACGAGCAGTACTTC,CASSPSGRAYEQYF
NA,NA,TRBV7-9,TRBJ2-7,TGTGCCAGCAGCTTACCCGGGACGCCCCGGGAGCAGTACTTC,CASSLPGTPREQYF
TRBD2,NA,TRBV7-9,TRBJ2-3,TGTGCCAGCAGCAGTCTAGCGGGAGGGCCAGATACGCAGTATTTT,CASSSLAGGPDTQYF
NA,few,TRBV29-1,TRBJ2-2,TGCAGTGGTGGGCTTACCGGGGAGCTGTTTTTT,CSGGLTGELFF
NA,few,TRBV29-1,TRBJ1-3,TGCAGCGTTGAAGATCTCCGGGACTACACCATATATTTT,CSVEDLRDYTIYF
TRBD2,few,TRBV27,TRBJ2-5,TGTGCCAGCAGTCCCGCCTGGCAGGGGCCCCAACTAGCGGGGGGCCAAGAGACCCAGTACTTC,CASSPAWQGPQLAGGQETQYF
TRBD2,NA,TRBV28,TRBJ2-1,TGTGCCAATAGGGCTAGCGGAGACAATGAGCAGTTCTTC,CANRASGDNEQFF
NA,few,TRBV29-1,TRBJ2-5,TGCAGCTACCGGGTGGGGGAGACCCAGTACTTC,CSYRVGETQYF
NA,few,TRBV29-1,TRBJ2-7,TGCAGCGTTGAGAAAGCCCCTCGTCCCAACGAGCAGTACTTC,CSVEKAPRPNEQYF
NA,NA,TRBV7-8,TRBJ2-1,TGTGCCAGCAGCTTACTGGACGGGGGATACAATGAGCAGTTCTTC,CASSLLDGGYNEQFF
NA,NA,TRBV29-1,TRBJ2-5,TGCAGCGTTGAAAGGGAAGTAAGGGAGACCCAGTACTTC,CSVEREVRETQYF
NA,few,TRBV28,TRBJ1-2,TGTGCCAGCAGCTCTGGGACTTCGGCTGGTGGCTACACCTTC,CASSSGTSAGGYTF
NA,NA,TRBV29-1,TRBJ2-7,TGCAGCGTTGGAGGGGAAACCTACGAGCAGTACTTC,CSVGGETYEQYF
NA,NA,TRBV29-1,TRBJ2-4,TGCAGCGTTGAACCCTCAGTCGGGGTACTGGACTTC,CSVEPSVGVLDF
TRBD2,NA,TRBV27,TRBJ2-2,TGTGCCAGCAGCATAAGCGGGAGAGGCGCCGGGGAGCTGTTTTTT,CASSISGRGAGELFF
NA,NA,TRBV29-1,TRBJ1-1,TGCAGCGTAGTTGGGAACACTGAAGCTTTCTTT,CSVVGNTEAFF
NA,few,TRBV2,TRBJ2-7,TGTGCCATCGGGTCCCGAACTAGGAACCCCTACGAGCAGTACTTC,CAIGSRTRNPYEQYF
TRBD2,few,TRBV4-1,TRBJ2-5,TGCGCCAGCAGCGGACCGGGACTAGCGGGAGGTGAACAAGAGACCCAGTACTTC,CASSGPGLAGGEQETQYF
NA,few,TRBV4-3,TRBJ1-1,TGCGCCAGCAGAACTAACACTGAAGCTTTCTTT,CASRTNTEAFF
NA,NA,TRBV7-2,TRBJ2-7,TGTGCCAGCAGCCACGGGACGGACTACGAGCAGTACTTC,CASSHGTDYEQYF
NA,few,TRBV29-1,TRBJ1-2,TGCAGCGTAGCGGGGAACTATGGCTACACCTTC,CSVAGNYGYTF
NA,NA,TRBV2,TRBJ1-2,TGTGCCAGCAGGGACTATGGCTACACCTTC,CASRDYGYTF
TRBD1,NA,TRBV4-1,TRBJ1-3,TGCGCCAGCAGCCCTGACAGGGGGCTTGGAAACACCATATATTTT,CASSPDRGLGNTIYF
NA,NA,TRBV29-1,TRBJ2-7,TGCAGCGTTGAAGGACTACCCGGACCCTCCTACGAGCAGTACTTC,CSVEGLPGPSYEQYF
NA,NA,TRBV5-1,TRBJ2-5,TGCGCCAGCAGCGAAGGGGTCCTACAAGAGACCCAGTACTTC,CASSEGVLQETQYF
TRBD1,few,TRBV19,TRBJ2-2,TGTGCCAGCGAACAGGGGGCCGGGGAGCTGTTTTTT,CASEQGAGELFF
TRBD2,NA,TRBV5-1,TRBJ2-5,TGCGCCAGCAGCTTGGCCGACAGGACTAGCGCTCAAGAGACCCAGTACTTC,CASSLADRTSAQETQYF
TRBD1,NA,TRBV5-1,TRBJ2-1,TGCGCCAGCAGCTTGACAGGGGACAAGTTCTTC,CASSLTGDKFF
TRBD2,NA,TRBV5-1,TRBJ2-5,TGCGCCAGCAGCGGCGGACTAGCAGAAGAGACCCAGTACTTC,CASSGGLAEETQYF
NA,NA,TRBV2,TRBJ2-5,TGTGCCAGCAGTGAAGAATTCAGGGCCCAAGAGACCCAGTACTTC,CASSEEFRAQETQYF
NA,NA,TRBV15,TRBJ1-1,TGTGCCACCAGCTCTCATCGGGGAGGGGACACTGAAGCTTTCTTT,CATSSHRGGDTEAFF
NA,many,TRBV5-5,TRBJ1-5,TGTGCCAGCAGCAAGGTGGAGGGGTCGGGCTTCAATCAGCCCCAGCATTTT,CASSKVEGSGFNQPQHF
TRBD2,NA,TRBV9,TRBJ2-5,TGTGCCAGCAGCTCTACGGCTAGCGGGGTGGGTGAGACCCAGTACTTC,CASSSTASGVGETQYF
NA,few,TRBV23-1,TRBJ1-5,TGCGCCAGCGGGAGCTGGGGGCCTCAGCCCCAGCATTTT,CASGSWGPQPQHF
NA,NA,TRBV27,TRBJ2-2,TGTGCCAGCAGTTTTGGTTCCGGGGAGCTGTTTTTT,CASSFGSGELFF
TRBD2,NA,TRBV29-1,TRBJ2-6,TGCAGCGTTGTAAGCGGGAGGGGCACTGGGGCCAACGTCCTGACTTTC,CSVVSGRGTGANVLTF
TRBD1,NA,TRBV6-6,TRBJ2-7,TGTGCCAGCAGTTTACAGGGGCCCTCCTACGAGCAGTACTTC,CASSLQGPSYEQYF
NA,few,TRBV29-1,TRBJ2-5,TGCAGCGTGACGGGGCCCGGAGGACGGGTAGAGACCCAGTACTTC,CSVTGPGGRVETQYF
TRBD2,NA,TRBV4-1,TRBJ2-7,TGCGCCAGCAGCCAAGGAGGTAGCGGGAGCGGGATCTACGAGCAGTACTTC,CASSQGGSGSGIYEQYF
NA,NA,TRBV29-1,TRBJ1-1,TGCAGCGTTGTAGAATGGGGCGGGGGATTGAACACTGAAGCTTTCTTT,CSVVEWGGGLNTEAFF
TRBD1,NA,TRBV27,TRBJ2-7,TGTGCCAGCAGCTACAGGGGGCGCCCCTACGAGCAGTACTTC,CASSYRGRPYEQYF
NA,NA,TRBV29-1,TRBJ2-7,TGCAGCGCTACCCTCGACTACGAGCAGTACTTC,CSATLDYEQYF
NA,few,TRBV9,TRBJ2-7,TGTGCCAGCAGCGTAGGGGTAGCGGCCTCCTACGAGCAGTACTTC,CASSVGVAASYEQYF
TRBD1,few,TRBV14,TRBJ2-4,TGTGCCAGCAGCCAAAAGACAGGGGGGAACATTCAGTACTTC,CASSQKTGGNIQYF
NA,NA,TRBV29-1,TRBJ1-2,TGCAGCGTAACCCACAGGGCTAACTATGGCTACACCTTC,CSVTHRANYGYTF
TRBD2,NA,TRBV13,TRBJ2-1,TGTGCCAGCAGCCCTCTAGCGGGGTGGGATGAGCAGTTCTTC,CASSPLAGWDEQFF
NA,few,TRBV25-1,TRBJ2-2,TGTGCCAGCAGTGAATACAGAACGAACACCGGGGAGCTGTTTTTT,CASSEYRTNTGELFF
NA,NA,TRBV28,TRBJ2-7,TGTGCCAGCAGTATCCCGCCCGGCGAGGGGCACGAGCAGTACTTC,CASSIPPGEGHEQYF
TRBD1,few,TRBV6-5,TRBJ2-7,TGTGCCAGCAGTTACCCGAGACAGGGTACCTACGAGCAGTACTTC,CASSYPRQGTYEQYF
NA,once,TRBV9,TRBJ1-2,TGTGCCAGCACCCGAACCGGGACAAAAAACTATGGCTACACCTTC,CASTRTGTKNYGYTF
NA,NA,TRBV6-5,TRBJ2-2,TGTGCCAGCAGCACCGACCCCCCCGGGGAGCTGTTTTTT,CASSTDPPGELFF